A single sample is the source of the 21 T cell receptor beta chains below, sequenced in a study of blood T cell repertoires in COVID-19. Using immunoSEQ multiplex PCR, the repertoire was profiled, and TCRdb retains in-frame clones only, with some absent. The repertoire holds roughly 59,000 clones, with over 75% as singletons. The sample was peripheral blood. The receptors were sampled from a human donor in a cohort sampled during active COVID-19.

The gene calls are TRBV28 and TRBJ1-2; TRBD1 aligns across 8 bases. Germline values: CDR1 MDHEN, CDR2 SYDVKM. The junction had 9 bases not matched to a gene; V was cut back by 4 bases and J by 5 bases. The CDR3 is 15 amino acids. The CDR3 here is CASSSNGQGSYGYTF. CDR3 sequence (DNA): TGTGCCAGCAGTTCAAACGGACAGGGATCGTATGGCTACACCTTC.

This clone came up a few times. CDR3 in amino acids: CASSQGGGADTQYF. CDR3 coding DNA: TGTGCCAGCAGCCAAGGAGGGGGCGCAGATACGCAGTATTTT. The chain couples TRBV4-2 to TRBJ2-3; 7 nucleotides line up with TRBD1. With V trimmed by 1 base and J by 4 bases, 2 bases remained unmatched. The CDR3 extends over 14 amino acids. Germline CDR1 is LGHNA and CDR2 is YNFKEQ.

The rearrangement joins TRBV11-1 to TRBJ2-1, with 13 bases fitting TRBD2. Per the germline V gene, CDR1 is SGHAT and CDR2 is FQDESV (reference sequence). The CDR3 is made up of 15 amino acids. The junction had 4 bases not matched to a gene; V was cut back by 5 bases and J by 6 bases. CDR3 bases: TGTGCCAGCAGCCCACGGACTAGCGGGGGCAATGAGCAGTTCTTC. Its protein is CASSPRTSGGNEQFF.

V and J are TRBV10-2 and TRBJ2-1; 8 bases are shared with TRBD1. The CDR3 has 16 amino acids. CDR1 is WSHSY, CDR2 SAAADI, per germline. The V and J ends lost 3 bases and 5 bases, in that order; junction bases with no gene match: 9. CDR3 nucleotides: TGCGCCAGCAGTGACCCCCCCGGACAGGGTAACAATGAGCAGTTCTTC. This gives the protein CASSDPPGQGNNEQFF.

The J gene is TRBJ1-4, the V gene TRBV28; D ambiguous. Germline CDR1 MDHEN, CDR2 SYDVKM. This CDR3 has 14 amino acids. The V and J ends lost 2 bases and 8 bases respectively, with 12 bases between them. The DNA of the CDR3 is TGTGCCAGCAGTTTAGCCTCGAGGAGCGAAAAACTGTTTTTT. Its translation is CASSLASRSEKLFF.

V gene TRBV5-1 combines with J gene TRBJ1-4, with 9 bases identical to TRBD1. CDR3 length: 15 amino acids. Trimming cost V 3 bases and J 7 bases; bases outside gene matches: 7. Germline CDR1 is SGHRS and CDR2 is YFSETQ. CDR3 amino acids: CASSSSGTGSEKLFF. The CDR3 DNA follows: TGCGCCAGCAGCTCCTCCGGGACAGGGTCTGAAAAACTGTTTTTT.

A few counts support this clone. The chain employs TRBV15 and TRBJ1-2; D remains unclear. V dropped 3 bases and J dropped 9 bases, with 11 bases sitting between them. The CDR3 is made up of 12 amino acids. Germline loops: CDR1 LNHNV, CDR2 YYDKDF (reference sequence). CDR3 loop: CATSSATISYTF. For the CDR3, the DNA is TGTGCCACCAGCAGTGCTACTATAAGCTACACCTTC. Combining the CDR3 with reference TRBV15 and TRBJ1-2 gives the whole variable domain DAMVIQNPRYQVTQFGKPVTLSCSQTLNHNVMYWYQQKSSQAPKLLFHYYDKDFNNEADTPDNFQSRRPNTSFCFLDIRSPGLGDTAMYLCATSSATISYTFGSGTRLTVV.

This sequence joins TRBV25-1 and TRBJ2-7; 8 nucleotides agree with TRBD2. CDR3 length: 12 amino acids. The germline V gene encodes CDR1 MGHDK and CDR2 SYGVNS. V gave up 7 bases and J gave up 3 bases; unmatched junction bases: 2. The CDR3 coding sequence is TGTGCCAGCAAGGGACTAGGCTACGAGCAGTACTTC. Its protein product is CASKGLGYEQYF.

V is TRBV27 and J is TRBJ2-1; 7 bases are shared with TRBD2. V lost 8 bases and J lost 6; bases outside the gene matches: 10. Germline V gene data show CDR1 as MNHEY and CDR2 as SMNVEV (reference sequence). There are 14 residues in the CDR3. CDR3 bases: TGTGCCAGCCTCCCGGGAGGCGATGGCAATGAGCAGTTCTTC. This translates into CASLPGGDGNEQFF.

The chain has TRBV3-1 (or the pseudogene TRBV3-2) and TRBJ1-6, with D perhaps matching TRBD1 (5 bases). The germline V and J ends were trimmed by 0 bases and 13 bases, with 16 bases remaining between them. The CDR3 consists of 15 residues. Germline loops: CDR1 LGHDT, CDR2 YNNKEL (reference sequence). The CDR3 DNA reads TGTGCCAGCAGCCAAGATGCCAGGGCCAGGCCCCCCCTCCACTTT. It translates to CASSQDARARPPLHF.

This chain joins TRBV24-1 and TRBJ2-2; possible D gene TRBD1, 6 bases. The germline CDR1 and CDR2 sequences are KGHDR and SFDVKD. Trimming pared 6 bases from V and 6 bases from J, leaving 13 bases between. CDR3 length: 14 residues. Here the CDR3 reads CATSLNRDAGELFF. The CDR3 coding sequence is TGTGCCACCAGTTTAAACAGGGACGCCGGGGAGCTGTTTTTT.

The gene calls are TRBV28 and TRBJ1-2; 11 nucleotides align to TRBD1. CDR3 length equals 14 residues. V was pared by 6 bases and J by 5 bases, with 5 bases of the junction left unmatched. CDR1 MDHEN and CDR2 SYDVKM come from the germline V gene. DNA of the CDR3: TGTGCCAGCAGGGAGGACAGGGGGCTGTATGGCTACACCTTC. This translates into CASREDRGLYGYTF.

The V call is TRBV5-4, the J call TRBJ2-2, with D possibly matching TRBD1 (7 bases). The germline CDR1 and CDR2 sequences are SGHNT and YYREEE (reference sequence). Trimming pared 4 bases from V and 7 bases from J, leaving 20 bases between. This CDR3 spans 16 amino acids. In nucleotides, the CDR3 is TGTGCCAGCAGCCGACAGGGAGGAGGGTTGAGCGGGGAGCTGTTTTTT. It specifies CASSRQGGGLSGELFF. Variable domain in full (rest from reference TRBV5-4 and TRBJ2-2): ETGVTQSPTHLIKTRGQQVTLRCSSQSGHNTVSWYQQALGQGPQFIFQYYREEENGRGNFPPRFSGLQFPNYSSELNVNALELDDSALYLCASSRQGGGLSGELFFGEGSRLTVL.

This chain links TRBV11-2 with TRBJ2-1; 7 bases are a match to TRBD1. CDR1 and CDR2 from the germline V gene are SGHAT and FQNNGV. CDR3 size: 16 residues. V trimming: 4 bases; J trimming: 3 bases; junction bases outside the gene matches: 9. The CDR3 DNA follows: TGTGCCAGCAGCTCTCCCGACAGGGTATTCTACAATGAGCAGTTCTTC. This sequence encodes CASSSPDRVFYNEQFF.

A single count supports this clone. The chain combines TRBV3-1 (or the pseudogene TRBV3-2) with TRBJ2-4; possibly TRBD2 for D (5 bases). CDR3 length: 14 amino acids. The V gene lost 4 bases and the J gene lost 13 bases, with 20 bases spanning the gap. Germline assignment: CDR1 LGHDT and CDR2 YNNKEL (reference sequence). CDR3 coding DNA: TGTGCCAGCAGCCCACCCACGAGCCGGGGAGAGCAGTACTTC. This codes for CASSPPTSRGEQYF.

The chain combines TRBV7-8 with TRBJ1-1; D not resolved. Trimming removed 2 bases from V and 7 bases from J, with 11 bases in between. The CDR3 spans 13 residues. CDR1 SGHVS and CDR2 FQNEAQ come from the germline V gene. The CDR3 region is CASSLRKFSEAFF. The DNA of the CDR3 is TGTGCCAGCAGCTTAAGAAAGTTTAGTGAAGCTTTCTTT.

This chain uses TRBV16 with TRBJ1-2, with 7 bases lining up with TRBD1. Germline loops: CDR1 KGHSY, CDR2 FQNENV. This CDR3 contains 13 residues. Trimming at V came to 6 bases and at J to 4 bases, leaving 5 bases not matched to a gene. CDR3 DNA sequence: TGTGCCAGCAGTCGGGACAGAAGCTATGGCTACACCTTC. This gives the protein CASSRDRSYGYTF.

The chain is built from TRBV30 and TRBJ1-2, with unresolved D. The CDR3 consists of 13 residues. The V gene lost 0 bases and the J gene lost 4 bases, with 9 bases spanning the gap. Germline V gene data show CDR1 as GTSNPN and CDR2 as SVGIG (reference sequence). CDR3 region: CAWSVVTAYGYTF. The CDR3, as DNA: TGTGCCTGGAGTGTTGTAACAGCCTATGGCTACACCTTC. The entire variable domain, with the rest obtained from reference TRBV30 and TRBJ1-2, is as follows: SQTIHQWPATLVQPVGSPLSLECTVEGTSNPNLYWYRQAAGRGLQLLFYSVGIGQISSEVPQNLSASRPQDRQFILSSKKLLLSDSGFYLCAWSVVTAYGYTFGSGTRLTVV.

DNA for the CDR3: TGTGCCAGCAGTTCGCCGACACCCCTTGACAGAGCCTATGGCTACACCTTC. Protein sequence: CASSSPTPLDRAYGYTF. This chain connects TRBV28 to TRBJ1-2; D possibly corresponds to TRBD1 (5 bases). V lost 4 bases and J 4 bases, leaving 22 bases between the germline ends. This CDR3 has 17 amino acids. Germline CDR1 and CDR2: MDHEN and SYDVKM.

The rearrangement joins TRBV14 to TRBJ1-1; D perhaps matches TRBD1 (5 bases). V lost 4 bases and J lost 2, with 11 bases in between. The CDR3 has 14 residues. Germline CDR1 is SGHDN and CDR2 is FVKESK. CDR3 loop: CASSLPGVNTEAFF. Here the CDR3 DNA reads TGTGCCAGCAGCCTTCCGGGGGTTAACACTGAAGCTTTCTTT.

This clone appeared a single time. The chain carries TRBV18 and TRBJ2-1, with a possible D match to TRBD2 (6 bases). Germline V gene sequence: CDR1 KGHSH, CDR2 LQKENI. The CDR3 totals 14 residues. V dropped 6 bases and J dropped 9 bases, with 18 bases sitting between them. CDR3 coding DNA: TGTGCCAGCTCCCGCCTGTGGGGGGACGGTGAGCAGTTCTTC. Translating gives CASSRLWGDGEQFF.